The 6 T cell receptor beta chains below were found in one sample sequenced in a study of blood T cells in healthy people across ages. For the second PCR, which ran for roughly 6 to 12 cycles, a sample-barcoded 5' primer and a J-beta primer mix were used. MiXCR was run by TCRdb on the 5' RACE reads, yielding one entry per CDR3 protein. The data contain more than 1,000,000 distinct CDR3 sequences, around 25% of them seen just once; the ten biggest clones take up 0.75%. In addition, the sample was reused for a study of T cells of mothers and their children.

Sequenced input: blood. The receptors here all came from a girl aged 2-10 years in good health.

V usage is TRBV29-1 and J usage is TRBJ1-4; a possible D gene is TRBD1 (6 bases). The V gene's germline CDR1 is SQVTM and CDR2 ANQGSEA. V was cut by 3 bases and J by 8 bases, with 16 bases left in between. CDR3 length: 14 residues. As DNA, the CDR3 is TGCAGCGTTGATGGCACAGGGATAGGGGAAAAACTGTTTTTT. It yields the protein CSVDGTGIGEKLFF. Full variable domain (rest looked up from reference TRBV29-1 and TRBJ1-4): SAVISQKPSRDICQRGTSLTIQCQVDSQVTMMFWYRQQPGQSLTLIATANQGSEATYESGFVIDKFPISRPNLTFSTLTVSNMSPEDSSIYLCSVDGTGIGEKLFFGSGTQLSVL.

This chain connects TRBV15 to TRBJ2-7; D gene unclear. The germline CDR1 and CDR2 sequences are LNHNV and YYDKDF (reference sequence). V lost 0 bases and J 0 bases, leaving 15 bases between the germline ends. This CDR3 comprises 17 residues. CDR3 nucleotide sequence: TGTGCCACCAGCAGAGATCGGCAGGCGAAAAGCTCCTACGAGCAGTACTTC. Protein sequence: CATSRDRQAKSSYEQYF.

The V call is TRBV20-1, the J call TRBJ1-1; D possibly corresponds to TRBD1 (6 bases). From germline, CDR1 is DFQATT and CDR2 SNEGSKA (reference sequence). Between the trimmed V and J ends, which lost 0 bases and 3 bases, there was a span of 20 bases. The CDR3 has 17 residues. CDR3 residues: CSARDFGKGRGYTEAFF. CDR3 coding DNA: TGCAGTGCTAGAGATTTTGGTAAAGGCAGGGGATACACTGAAGCTTTCTTT.

On this clonotype: Lacking the conserved final phenylalanine or tryptophan, this CDR3 likely reflects a read error. V usage is TRBV7-2 and J usage is TRBJ2-3; no clear D. V was pared by 3 bases and J by 3 bases, with 7 bases between. CDR1 and CDR2 (germline): SGHTA, FQGNSA. This CDR3 has 13 amino acids. In nucleotides, the CDR3 is TGTGCCAGCAGCTTCCCAGTTACAGATACGCAGTATCTT. As protein: CASSFPVTDTQYL.

The chain uses TRBV11-2 and TRBJ2-5; the match to TRBD2 covers 10 bases. CDR1 is SGHAT and CDR2 is FQNNGV in the germline V gene. The CDR3 runs to 16 residues. J gave up 1 base and V 1 base, and 3 bases lay outside the gene matches. The CDR3 DNA reads TGTGCCAGCAGCTTAGGTGGACTAGCGGTCCAAGAGACCCAGTACTTC. Protein sequence: CASSLGGLAVQETQYF.

The chain recombines TRBV18 with TRBJ1-5; D is unclear. V lost 3 bases and J 5 bases, leaving 8 bases between the germline ends. This CDR3 has 13 amino acids. Germline V gene lookup returns CDR1 KGHSH and CDR2 LQKENI. The CDR3 loop is CASSPRPDQPQHF. Written as DNA, the CDR3 is TGTGCCAGCTCACCGAGACCTGATCAGCCCCAGCATTTT.